The clone carrying this T cell receptor (beta chain) was recorded at least ten times. Its antigen remains unknown. Researchers turned away patients with other autoimmune diseases, uncontrolled infections, pregnancy or lactation. Germline values: CDR1 KGHDR, CDR2 SFDVKD. The ends were cut back, 0 bases at V and 4 bases at J, with 3 bases in the middle. CDR3 length: 13 residues. These data belong to a study of Graves' ophthalmopathy and Graves' hyperthyroidism. Findings and limits, study-wide: Blood also carried most expanded thyroid clonotypes exceeding 0.001 frequency. The model's prediction of ophthalmopathy progression had 70.59% sensitivity and around 77% specificity.

Transcripts of RNA were the source for amplifying TCR beta CDR3 regions. First-round RT-PCR used HTBI primers; second-round multiplex PCR followed. TCRdb re-called the multiplex PCR reads through MiXCR, storing one row per CDR3 protein. The table includes 500,000 to 700,000 distinct CDR3 sequences, just under 40% detected once. The sequence was obtained from an adult man with Graves' hyperthyroidism. The chain has TRBV24-1 and TRBJ1-3, with unresolved D. Sequenced sample: peripheral blood or thyroid tissue (not recorded which). CDR3: CATSDLYGNTIYF. DNA of the CDR3: TGTGCCACCAGTGATTTGTACGGAAACACCATATATTTT.